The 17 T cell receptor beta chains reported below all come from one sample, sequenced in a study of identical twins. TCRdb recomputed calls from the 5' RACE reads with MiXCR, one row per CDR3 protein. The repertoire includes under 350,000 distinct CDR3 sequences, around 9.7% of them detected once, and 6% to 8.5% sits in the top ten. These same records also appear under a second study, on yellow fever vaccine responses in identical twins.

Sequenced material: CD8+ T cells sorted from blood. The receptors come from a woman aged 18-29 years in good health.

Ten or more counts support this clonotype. The CDR3 protein is CATSPPQASDEQYF. CDR3 coding DNA: TGTGCCACCAGCCCACCCCAGGCCAGCGATGAGCAGTACTTC. The chain links TRBV15 to TRBJ2-7, with no clear D. Germline loops: CDR1 LNHNV, CDR2 YYDKDF (reference sequence). The CDR3 has 14 residues. Trimming stripped 5 bases from V and 7 bases from J, with 18 bases between.

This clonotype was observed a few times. CDR3 loop: CASSVRQGAVTGELFF. The CDR3 coding sequence is TGTGCCAGCAGTGTGCGACAGGGGGCAGTGACCGGGGAGCTGTTTTTT. The rearrangement joins TRBV2 to TRBJ2-2; 10 nucleotides match TRBD1. The V gene end was trimmed by 4 bases and the J gene end by 5 bases; junction bases not matched to a gene: 7. The germline V gene has CDR1 SNHLY and CDR2 FYNNEI. The CDR3 has 16 amino acids.

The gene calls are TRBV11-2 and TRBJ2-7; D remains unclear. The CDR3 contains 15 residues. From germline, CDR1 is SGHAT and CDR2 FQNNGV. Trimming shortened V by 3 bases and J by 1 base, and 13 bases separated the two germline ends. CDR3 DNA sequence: TGTGCCAGCAGCTTGGTTGTTGAGGCGTCCTACGAGCAGTACTTC. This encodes CASSLVVEASYEQYF.

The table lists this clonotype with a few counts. CDR3 sequence reads: CASRWGTDDHTGELFF. The CDR3 DNA is TGTGCCAGCAGATGGGGGACAGACGACCACACCGGGGAGCTGTTTTTT. The chain joins TRBV7-9 to TRBJ2-2; 7 bases map to TRBD1. Germline trimming cut 6 bases from V and 3 bases from J; bases unmatched to any gene: 10. Germline assignment: CDR1 SEHNR and CDR2 FQNEAQ (reference sequence). The CDR3 extends over 16 amino acids. The complete variable domain, with remaining parts taken from reference TRBV7-9 and TRBJ2-2, reads DTGVSQNPRHKITKRGQNVTFRCDPISEHNRLYWYRQTLGQGPEFLTYFQNEAQLEKSRLLSDRFSAERPKGSFSTLEIQRTEQGDSAMYLCASRWGTDDHTGELFFGEGSRLTVL.

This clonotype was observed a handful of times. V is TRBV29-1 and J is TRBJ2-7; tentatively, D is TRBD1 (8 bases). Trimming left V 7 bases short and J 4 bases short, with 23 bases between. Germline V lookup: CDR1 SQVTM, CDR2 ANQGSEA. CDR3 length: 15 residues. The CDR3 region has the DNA TGCAGCGCTGGAGGGGCACAGGGGGGGGAGTACGAGCAGTACTTC. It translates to CSAGGAQGGEYEQYF.

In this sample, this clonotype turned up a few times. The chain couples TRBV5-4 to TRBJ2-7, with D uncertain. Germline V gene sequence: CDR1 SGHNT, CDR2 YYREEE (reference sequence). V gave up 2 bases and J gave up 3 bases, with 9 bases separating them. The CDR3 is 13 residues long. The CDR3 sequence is CASSLDGHYEQYF. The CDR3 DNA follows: TGTGCCAGCAGCTTAGATGGGCACTACGAGCAGTACTTC.

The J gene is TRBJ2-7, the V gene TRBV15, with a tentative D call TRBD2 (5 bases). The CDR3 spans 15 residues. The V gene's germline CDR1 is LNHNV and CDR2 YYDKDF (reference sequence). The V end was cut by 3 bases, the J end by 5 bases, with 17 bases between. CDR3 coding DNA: TGTGCCACCAGCAGTCCGGACGGCCGGGGAGACGAGCAGTACTTC. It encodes CATSSPDGRGDEQYF.

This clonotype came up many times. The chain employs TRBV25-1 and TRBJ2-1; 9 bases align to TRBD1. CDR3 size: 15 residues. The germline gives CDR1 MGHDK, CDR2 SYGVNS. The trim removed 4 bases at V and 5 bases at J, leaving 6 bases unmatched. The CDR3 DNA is TGTGCCAGCAGTGGCCGGGACAGGGTCCACAATGAGCAGTTCTTC. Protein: CASSGRDRVHNEQFF.

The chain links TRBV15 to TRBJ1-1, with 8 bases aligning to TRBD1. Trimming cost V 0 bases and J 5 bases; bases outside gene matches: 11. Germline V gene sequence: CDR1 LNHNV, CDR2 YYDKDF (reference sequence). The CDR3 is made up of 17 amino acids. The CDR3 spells CATSRDPDRAGWTEAFF. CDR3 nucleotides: TGTGCCACCAGCAGAGATCCGGACAGGGCGGGTTGGACTGAAGCTTTCTTT.

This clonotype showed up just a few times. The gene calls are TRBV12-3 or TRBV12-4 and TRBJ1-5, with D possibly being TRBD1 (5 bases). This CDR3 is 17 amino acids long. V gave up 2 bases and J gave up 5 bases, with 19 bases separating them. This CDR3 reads CASSLNPGRVGDQPQHF. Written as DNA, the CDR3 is TGTGCCAGCAGTTTAAACCCCGGGCGGGTAGGGGATCAGCCCCAGCATTTT.

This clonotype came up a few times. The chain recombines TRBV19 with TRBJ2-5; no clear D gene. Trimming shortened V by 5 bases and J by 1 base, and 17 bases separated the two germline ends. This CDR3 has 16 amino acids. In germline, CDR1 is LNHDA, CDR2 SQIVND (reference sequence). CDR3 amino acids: CASSPEHRIFQETQYF. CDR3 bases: TGTGCCAGTAGTCCCGAACATAGGATCTTCCAAGAGACCCAGTACTTC.

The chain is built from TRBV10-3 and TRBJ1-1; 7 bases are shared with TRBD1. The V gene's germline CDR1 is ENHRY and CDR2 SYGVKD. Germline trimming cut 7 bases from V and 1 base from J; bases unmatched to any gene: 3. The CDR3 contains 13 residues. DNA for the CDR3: TGTGCCATCACCGGGACAGCGAACACTGAAGCTTTCTTT. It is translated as CAITGTANTEAFF.

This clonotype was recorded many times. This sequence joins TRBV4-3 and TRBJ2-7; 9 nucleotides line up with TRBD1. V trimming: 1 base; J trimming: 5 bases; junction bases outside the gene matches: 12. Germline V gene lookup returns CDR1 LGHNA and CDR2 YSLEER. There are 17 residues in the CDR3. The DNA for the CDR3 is TGCGCCAGCAGCCAAGTCGGACCGGGACAGGGTGGAGACGAGCAGTACTTC. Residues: CASSQVGPGQGGDEQYF.

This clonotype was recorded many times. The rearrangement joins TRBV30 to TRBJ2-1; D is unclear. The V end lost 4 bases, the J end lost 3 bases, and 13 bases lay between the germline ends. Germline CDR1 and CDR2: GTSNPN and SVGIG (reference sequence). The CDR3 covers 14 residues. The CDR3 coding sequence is TGTGCCTGGACTGCACTCCTGAGCTACAATGAGCAGTTCTTC. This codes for CAWTALLSYNEQFF.

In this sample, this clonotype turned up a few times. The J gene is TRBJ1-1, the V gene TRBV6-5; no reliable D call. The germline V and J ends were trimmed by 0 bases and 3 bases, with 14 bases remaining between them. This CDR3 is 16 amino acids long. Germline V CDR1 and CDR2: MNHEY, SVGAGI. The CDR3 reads CASSYSVGAGYTEAFF. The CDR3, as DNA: TGTGCCAGCAGTTACTCGGTGGGTGCGGGGTACACTGAAGCTTTCTTT.

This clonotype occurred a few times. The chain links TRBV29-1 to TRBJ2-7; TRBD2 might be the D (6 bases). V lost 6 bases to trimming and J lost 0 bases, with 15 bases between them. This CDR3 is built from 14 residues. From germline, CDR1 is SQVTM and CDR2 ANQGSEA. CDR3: CSVVQASDSYEQYF. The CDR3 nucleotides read TGCAGCGTCGTCCAAGCTAGCGACTCCTACGAGCAGTACTTC.

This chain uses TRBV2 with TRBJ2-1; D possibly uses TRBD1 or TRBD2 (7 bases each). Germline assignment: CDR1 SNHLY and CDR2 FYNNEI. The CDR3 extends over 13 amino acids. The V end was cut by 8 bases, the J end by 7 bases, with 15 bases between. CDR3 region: CASPGGADNEQFF. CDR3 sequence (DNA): TGTGCCAGCCCAGGGGGGGCGGATAATGAGCAGTTCTTC.